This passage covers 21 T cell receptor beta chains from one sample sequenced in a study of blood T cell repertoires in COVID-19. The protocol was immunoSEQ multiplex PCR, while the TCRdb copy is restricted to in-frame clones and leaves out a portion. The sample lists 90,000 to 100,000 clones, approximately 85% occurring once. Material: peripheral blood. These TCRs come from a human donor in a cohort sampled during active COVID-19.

The CDR3 region has the DNA TGCAGCGTCGCTCTCACAGGGTCTTCCGAAGAGACCCAGTACTTC. Residues: CSVALTGSSEETQYF. This sequence joins TRBV29-1 and TRBJ2-5, with a weak D call TRBD1 (6 bases). This CDR3 has 15 residues. The V end lost 6 bases, the J end lost 3 bases, and 20 bases lay between the germline ends. CDR1 is SQVTM, CDR2 ANQGSEA, per germline.

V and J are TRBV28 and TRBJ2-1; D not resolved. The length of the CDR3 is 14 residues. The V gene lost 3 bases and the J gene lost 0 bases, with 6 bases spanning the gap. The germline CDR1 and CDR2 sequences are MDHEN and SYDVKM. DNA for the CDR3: TGTGCCAGCAGTTTTGGTAGCTCCTACAATGAGCAGTTCTTC. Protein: CASSFGSSYNEQFF.

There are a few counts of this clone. CDR3 sequence: CASVRGGLAGSGEQFF. The CDR3 coding sequence is TGTGCCAGCGTACGAGGAGGACTAGCGGGGTCAGGCGAGCAGTTCTTC. The chain employs TRBV7-3 and TRBJ2-1; 12 bases fit TRBD2. J gave up 10 bases and V 8 bases, and 15 bases lay outside the gene matches. Germline V gene lookup returns CDR1 SGHTA and CDR2 FQGTGA. The CDR3 loop spans 16 amino acids.

The CDR3 DNA sequence: TGTGCCAGCAGCCCCTCCGGGACAGGGGGCTACGAGCAGTACTTC. Residues: CASSPSGTGGYEQYF. The rearrangement joins TRBV5-5 to TRBJ2-7; the match to TRBD1 covers 11 bases. From germline, CDR1 is SGHKS and CDR2 YYEKEE (reference sequence). CDR3 length: 15 residues. Trimming took 4 bases from V and 3 from J; bases not matched to a gene: 6.

CDR3 coding DNA: TGTGCCAGCAGTGAAACAGGGACCACTGAAGCTTTCTTT. Translating it yields CASSETGTTEAFF. V is TRBV2 and J is TRBJ1-1; tentatively, D is TRBD1 (6 bases). Germline V gene data show CDR1 as SNHLY and CDR2 as FYNNEI. The V end was cut by 2 bases, the J end by 4 bases, with 8 bases between. This CDR3 is 13 amino acids long.

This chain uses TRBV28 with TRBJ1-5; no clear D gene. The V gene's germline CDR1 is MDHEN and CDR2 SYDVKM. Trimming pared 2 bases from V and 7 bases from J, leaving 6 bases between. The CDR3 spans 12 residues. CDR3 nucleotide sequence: TGTGCCAGCAGTTTACGGAGGCAGCCCCAGCATTTT. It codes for CASSLRRQPQHF.

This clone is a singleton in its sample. The CDR3 DNA is TGTGCCAGCAGCCGTATCGGTTCAGGCCCCTACGAGCAGTACTTC. This translates into CASSRIGSGPYEQYF. The V gene is TRBV5-4, the J gene TRBJ2-7; D not resolved. Germline CDR1 is SGHNT and CDR2 is YYREEE (reference sequence). This CDR3 is built from 15 residues. The germline V and J ends were trimmed by 4 bases and 2 bases, with 16 bases remaining between them.

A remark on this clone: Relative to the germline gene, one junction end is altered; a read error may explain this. The CDR3 nucleotides are TGTGCTAGCAGCTTGGGGCCGTACCAAGAGACCCAGTACTTC. Translating gives CASSLGPYQETQYF. The chain links TRBV7-7 to TRBJ2-5; a possible D gene is TRBD1 (5 bases). The length of the CDR3 is 14 residues. Germline V gives CDR1 SSHAT, CDR2 FNYEAQ (reference sequence).

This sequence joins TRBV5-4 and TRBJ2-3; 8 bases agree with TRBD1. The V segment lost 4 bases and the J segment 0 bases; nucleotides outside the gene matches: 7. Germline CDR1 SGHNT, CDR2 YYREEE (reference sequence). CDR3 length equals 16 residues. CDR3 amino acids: CASSLARTGSTDTQYF. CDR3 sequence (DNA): TGTGCCAGCAGCCTAGCTCGGACAGGGAGCACAGATACGCAGTATTTT.

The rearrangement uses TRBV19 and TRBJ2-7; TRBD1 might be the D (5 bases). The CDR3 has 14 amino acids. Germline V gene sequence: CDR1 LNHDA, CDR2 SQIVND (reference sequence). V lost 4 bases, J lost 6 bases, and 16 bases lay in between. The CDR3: CASSTPRSGSEQYF. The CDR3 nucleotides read TGTGCCAGTAGTACCCCTCGATCAGGGTCCGAGCAGTACTTC.

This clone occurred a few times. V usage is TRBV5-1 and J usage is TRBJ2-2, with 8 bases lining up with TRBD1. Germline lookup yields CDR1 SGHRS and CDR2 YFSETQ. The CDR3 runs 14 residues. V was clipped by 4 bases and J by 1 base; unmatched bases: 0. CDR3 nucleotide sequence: TGCGCCAGCAGCGGACAGGGGAACACCGGGGAGCTGTTTTTT. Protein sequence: CASSGQGNTGELFF. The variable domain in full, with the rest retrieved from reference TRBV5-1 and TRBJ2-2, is KAGVTQTPRYLIKTRGQQVTLSCSPISGHRSVSWYQQTPGQGLQFLFEYFSETQRNKGNFPGRFSGRQFSNSRSEMNVSTLELGDSALYLCASSGQGNTGELFFGEGSRLTVL.

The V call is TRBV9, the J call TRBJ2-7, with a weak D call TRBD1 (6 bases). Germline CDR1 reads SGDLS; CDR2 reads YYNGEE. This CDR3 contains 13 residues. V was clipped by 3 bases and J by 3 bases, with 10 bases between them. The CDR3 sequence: CASSAQQGYEQYF. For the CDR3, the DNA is TGTGCCAGCAGCGCCCAACAGGGCTACGAGCAGTACTTC.

The CDR3 sequence is CASSQVREYNEQFF. CDR3 DNA: TGCGCCAGCAGCCAAGTTAGAGAATACAATGAGCAGTTCTTC. V and J are TRBV4-1 and TRBJ2-1; D is ambiguous. The CDR3 totals 14 residues. V dropped 1 base and J dropped 4 bases, with 8 bases sitting between them. From germline, CDR1 is MGHRA and CDR2 YSYEKL.

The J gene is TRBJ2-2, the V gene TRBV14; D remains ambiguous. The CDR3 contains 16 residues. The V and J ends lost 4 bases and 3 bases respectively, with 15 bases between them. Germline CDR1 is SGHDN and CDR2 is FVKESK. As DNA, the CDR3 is TGTGCCAGCAGCCGATACGGGTTAGGCGACACCGGGGAGCTGTTTTTT. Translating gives CASSRYGLGDTGELFF.

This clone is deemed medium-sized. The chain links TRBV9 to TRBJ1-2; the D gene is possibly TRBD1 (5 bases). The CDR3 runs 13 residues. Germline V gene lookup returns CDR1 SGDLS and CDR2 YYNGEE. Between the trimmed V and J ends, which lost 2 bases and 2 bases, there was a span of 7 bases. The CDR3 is CASSVTENYGYTF. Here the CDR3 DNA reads TGTGCCAGCAGCGTGACAGAGAACTATGGCTACACCTTC.

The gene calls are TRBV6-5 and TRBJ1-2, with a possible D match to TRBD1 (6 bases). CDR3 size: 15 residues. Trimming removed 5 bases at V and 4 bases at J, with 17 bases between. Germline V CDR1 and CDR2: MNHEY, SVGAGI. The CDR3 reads CASSPGPRQAYGYTF. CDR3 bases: TGTGCCAGCAGTCCAGGCCCCCGACAGGCCTATGGCTACACCTTC.

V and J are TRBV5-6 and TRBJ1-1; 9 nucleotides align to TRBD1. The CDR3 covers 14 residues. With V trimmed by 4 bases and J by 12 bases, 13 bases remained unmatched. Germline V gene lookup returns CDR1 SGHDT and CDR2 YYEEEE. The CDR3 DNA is TGTGCCAGCAGCATACTTAACTCCGGGACAGGGACTTTCTTT. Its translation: CASSILNSGTGTFF. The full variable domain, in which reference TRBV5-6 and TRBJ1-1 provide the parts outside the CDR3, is DAGVTQSPTHLIKTRGQQVTLRCSPKSGHDTVSWYQQALGQGPQFIFQYYEEEERQRGNFPDRFSGHQFPNYSSELNVNALLLGDSALYLCASSILNSGTGTFFGQGTRLTVV.

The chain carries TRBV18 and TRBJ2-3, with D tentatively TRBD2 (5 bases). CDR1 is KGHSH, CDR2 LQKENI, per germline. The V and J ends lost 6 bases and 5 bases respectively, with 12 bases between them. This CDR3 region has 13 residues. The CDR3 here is CASSPRGLDTQYF. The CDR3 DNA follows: TGTGCCAGCTCCCCCCGCGGGTTAGATACGCAGTATTTT.

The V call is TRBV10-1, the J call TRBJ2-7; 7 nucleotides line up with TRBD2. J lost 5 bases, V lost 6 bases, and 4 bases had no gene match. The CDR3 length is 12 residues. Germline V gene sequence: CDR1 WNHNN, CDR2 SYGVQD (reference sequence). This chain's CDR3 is CASRPGGNEQYF. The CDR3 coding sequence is TGCGCCAGCAGGCCCGGGGGGAACGAGCAGTACTTC.

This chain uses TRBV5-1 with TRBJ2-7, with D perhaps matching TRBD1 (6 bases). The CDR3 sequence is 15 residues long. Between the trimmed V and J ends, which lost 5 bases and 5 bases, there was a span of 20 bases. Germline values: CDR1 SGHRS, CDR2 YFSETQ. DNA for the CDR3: TGCGCCAGCAGTAGGGGGTACGGGTCCTGGCACGAGCAGTACTTC. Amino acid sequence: CASSRGYGSWHEQYF.

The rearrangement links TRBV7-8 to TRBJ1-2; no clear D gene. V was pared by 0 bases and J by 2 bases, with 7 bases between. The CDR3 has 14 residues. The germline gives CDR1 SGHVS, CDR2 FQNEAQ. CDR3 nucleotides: TGTGCCAGCAGCTTAGCACAGCTGAACTATGGCTACACCTTC. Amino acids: CASSLAQLNYGYTF.